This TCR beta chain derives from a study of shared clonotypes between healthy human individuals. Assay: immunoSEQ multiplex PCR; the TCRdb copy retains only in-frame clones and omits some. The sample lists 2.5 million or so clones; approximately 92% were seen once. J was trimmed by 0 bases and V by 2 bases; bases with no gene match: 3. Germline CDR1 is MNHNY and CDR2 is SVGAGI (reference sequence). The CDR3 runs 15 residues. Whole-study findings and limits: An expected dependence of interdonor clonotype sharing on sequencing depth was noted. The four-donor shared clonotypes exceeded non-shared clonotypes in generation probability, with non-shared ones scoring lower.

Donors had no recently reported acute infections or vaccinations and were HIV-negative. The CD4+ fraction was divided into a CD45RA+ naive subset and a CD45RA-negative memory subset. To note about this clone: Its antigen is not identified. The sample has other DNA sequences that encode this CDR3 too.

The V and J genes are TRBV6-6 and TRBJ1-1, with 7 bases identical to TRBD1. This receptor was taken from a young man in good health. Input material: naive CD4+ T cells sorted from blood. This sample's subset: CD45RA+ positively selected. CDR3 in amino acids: CASSYKGQLNTEAFF. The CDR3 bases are TGTGCCAGCAGTTACAAGGGACAGTTGAACACTGAAGCTTTCTTT.